A single sample gave rise to the 6 T cell receptor beta chains below, sequenced in a study of CD8+CD57+ T cells in acquired aplastic anemia (dated by TCRdb to 2017 to 2018). The run used an Illumina HiSeq 2000. TCR beta VDJ combination and CDR3 sequence profiling used genomic DNA as the template. TCRdb handled the public reads itself, with Q25 trimming in fastp and clone calling in MiXCR, and kept productive beta chains. Rows with one shared CDR3 protein collapse into an entry with the most common genes and DNA. The sample table contains around 200,000 distinct CDR3 sequences; only one count was recorded for 48% of them. The ten largest clones take up approximately 13% of the sample. The patients picked for sequencing were ones in whom flow cytometry had shown an expansion of CD8+CD57+ cells. Sequenced sample: sorted CD4+, CD8+, or CD8+CD57+ T cells (not recorded which) from PBMCs. The receptors were gathered from a human donor with aplastic anemia.

J is TRBJ1-2 and V is TRBV10-3, with D perhaps TRBD1 (5 bases). CDR3 length equals 13 residues. CDR1 and CDR2 (germline): ENHRY, SYGVKD. Trimming pared 7 bases from V and 4 bases from J, leaving 13 bases between. CDR3 nucleotide sequence: TGTGCCATCACCAGGGAGAGGGGCTATGGCTACACCTTC. Translation: CAITRERGYGYTF.

About this clonotype itself: A much larger clone differs by one base, so this may be a read error. The V and J genes are TRBV19 and TRBJ2-7, with 10 bases fitting TRBD2. With V trimmed by 5 bases and J by 6 bases, 22 bases remained unmatched. The CDR3 extends over 19 amino acids. CDR1 LNHDA and CDR2 SQIVND come from the germline V gene (reference sequence). Here the CDR3 DNA reads TGTGCCAGTAGTCCGGCCGGGACTAGCGCGGGGGGGATGAGTTTCGAGCAGTACTTC. It translates to CASSPAGTSAGGMSFEQYF.

The chain has TRBV24-1 and TRBJ2-1; D may be TRBD2 (6 bases). The germline V gene has CDR1 KGHDR and CDR2 SFDVKD. Trimming took 3 bases from V and 6 from J, leaving 14 bases between them. CDR3 length: 15 amino acids. CDR3 in DNA: TGTGCCACCAGTGATCTGGCGGGACGCCCCAATGAGCAGTTCTTC. Translated, it gives CATSDLAGRPNEQFF.

This chain joins TRBV10-3 and TRBJ1-6; D is possibly TRBD1 (5 bases). The V and J ends lost 0 bases and 7 bases respectively, with 10 bases between them. Germline CDR1 ENHRY, CDR2 SYGVKD. The CDR3 runs 15 residues. The CDR3 sequence: CAISESVGANSPLHF. The CDR3, as DNA: TGTGCCATCAGTGAGTCTGTAGGGGCAAATTCACCCCTCCACTTT.

The chain carries TRBV10-1 and TRBJ1-5; D unclear. This CDR3 is built from 14 residues. V was pared by 8 bases and J by 0 bases, with 11 bases between. Germline V gene data show CDR1 as WNHNN and CDR2 as SYGVQD (reference sequence). The CDR3 nucleotides are TGCGCCAGCCCAGTATGTTATAGCAATCAGCCCCAGCATTTT. It translates to CASPVCYSNQPQHF.

The chain links TRBV7-2 to TRBJ2-7; D gene unclear. CDR1 and CDR2 from the germline V gene are SGHTA and FQGNSA. The germline V and J ends were trimmed by 3 bases and 3 bases, with 9 bases remaining between them. The CDR3 sequence is 13 residues long. CDR3 protein: CASSLVADYEQYF. The CDR3 coding sequence is TGTGCCAGCAGCTTGGTGGCAGACTACGAGCAGTACTTC.